This is a list of T cell receptor beta chains from one sample in a study of cytomegalovirus exposure and HLA in healthy donors. The repertoire was sequenced with immunoSEQ multiplex PCR; TCRdb's copy has only in-frame clones and lacks some. The sample contains roughly 130,000 clones, approximately 84% of which appear only once. The sequencing input was PBMCs. Every receptor here comes from a woman in her 30s in good health and CMV-seronegative. Each CDR3 is given with its conserved first and last residue. D genes are given only for firm matches. Some rows mark clone size as missing; the rest say once, few, many or name a class of expanded clone.

size	V	J	D	CDR3	DNA
.	TRBV10-3	TRBJ2-2	TRBD1	CAISEYQGVNTGELFF	TGTGCCATCAGTGAGTACCAGGGGGTGAACACCGGGGAGCTGTTTTTT
.	TRBV11-3	TRBJ1-1	.	CASSSTLNTEAFF	TGTGCCAGCAGCTCCACATTGAACACTGAAGCTTTCTTT
.	TRBV7-2	TRBJ2-7	.	CASSLSFAGTDAYEQYF	TGTGCCAGCAGCTTATCTTTTGCCGGGACTGACGCCTACGAGCAGTACTTC
once	TRBV9	TRBJ2-7	TRBD1	CASSVGQGIYEQYF	TGTGCCAGCAGCGTTGGACAGGGGATTTACGAGCAGTACTTC
.	TRBV6-6	TRBJ2-2	.	CASSYSATSGELFF	TGTGCCAGCAGTTACTCCGCTACGTCCGGGGAGCTGTTTTTT
.	TRBV18	TRBJ1-4	.	CASSPIETGRSEKLFF	TGTGCCAGCTCACCCATTGAGACAGGCCGGAGTGAAAAACTGTTTTTT
.	TRBV27	TRBJ1-1	TRBD1	CASSFIDRGPEAFF	TGTGCCAGCAGTTTTATTGACAGGGGACCTGAAGCTTTCTTT
few	TRBV13	TRBJ2-1	TRBD2	CASSLIGGGGPGYNEQFF	TGTGCCAGCAGCCTGATCGGCGGCGGGGGGCCCGGATACAATGAGCAGTTCTTC
once	TRBV27	TRBJ2-2	TRBD1	CASSKTGVWTGELFF	TGTGCCAGCAGTAAAACAGGGGTGTGGACCGGGGAGCTGTTTTTT
many	TRBV19	TRBJ2-2	.	CASSLGTPLRGELFF	TGTGCCAGTAGCCTCGGGACACCCCTGAGGGGGGAGCTGTTTTTT
.	TRBV5-6	TRBJ1-6	.	CASSLGRGLNSPLHF	TGTGCCAGCAGCTTGGGCCGAGGTCTTAATTCACCCCTCCACTTT
.	TRBV11-2	TRBJ1-2	.	CASSLDWGRGSHTF	.
.	TRBV18	TRBJ2-1	TRBD1	CASSPGTDSNNEQFF	TGTGCCAGCTCACCCGGGACAGATTCCAACAATGAGCAGTTCTTC
.	TRBV4-2	TRBJ2-3	.	CASSQERGPSSDTQYF	TGTGCCAGCAGCCAAGAAAGGGGCCCCAGTTCAGATACGCAGTATTTT
.	TRBV28	TRBJ2-1	.	CASSSPVGYNEQFF	TGTGCCAGCAGTTCTCCCGTCGGGTACAATGAGCAGTTCTTC
.	TRBV29-1	TRBJ2-1	TRBD2	CSVERLAGGTTQGEQFF	TGCAGCGTTGAGCGACTAGCGGGGGGTACCACCCAGGGTGAGCAGTTCTTC
.	TRBV11-2	TRBJ2-7	.	CASSPRYEQYF	TGTGCCAGCAGCCCGCGCTACGAGCAGTACTTC
few	TRBV2	TRBJ2-5	.	CASIPSERETQYF	TGTGCCAGCATCCCTAGCGAACGGGAGACCCAGTACTTC
.	TRBV15	TRBJ2-5	TRBD1	CATGTGVAETQYF	TGTGCCACCGGGACAGGGGTTGCGGAGACCCAGTACTTC
.	TRBV28	TRBJ1-6	TRBD1	CASSFSLGGGNSPLHF	TGTGCCAGCAGTTTTTCGTTAGGGGGCGGGAATTCACCCCTCCACTTT
.	TRBV5-1	TRBJ2-4	TRBD1	CASSWTGGPTNIQYF	TGCGCCAGCAGCTGGACAGGGGGACCAACAAACATTCAGTACTTC
.	TRBV5-1	TRBJ2-7	.	CASSLFQYEQYF	TGCGCCAGCAGCTTGTTTCAGTACGAGCAGTACTTC
.	TRBV28	TRBJ1-1	.	CASSLYPGRGNTEAFF	TGTGCCAGCAGTTTATACCCCGGACGGGGGAACACTGAAGCTTTCTTT
.	TRBV18	TRBJ1-1	.	CASSPGRNTEAFF	TGTGCCAGCTCACCTGGCCGGAACACTGAAGCTTTCTTT
.	TRBV5-4	TRBJ2-2	.	CASSLQSSGASGELFF	TGTGCCAGCAGCTTGCAGTCTTCAGGGGCTAGCGGGGAGCTGTTTTTT
.	TRBV9	TRBJ1-1	TRBD1	CASSVEDRENTEAFF	TGTGCCAGCAGCGTAGAAGACAGGGAGAACACTGAAGCTTTCTTT
.	TRBV19	TRBJ2-2	.	CASSMVSGGFTGELFF	TGTGCCAGTAGTATGGTCTCAGGGGGGTTCACCGGGGAGCTGTTTTTT
.	TRBV5-6	TRBJ2-5	.	CASSFLGVETQYF	TGTGCCAGCAGCTTTCTCGGGGTAGAGACCCAGTACTTC
.	TRBV2	TRBJ1-3	.	CASTVQVGSGNTIYF	TGTGCCAGCACCGTCCAGGTCGGCTCTGGAAACACCATATATTTT
.	TRBV28	TRBJ1-6	.	CASSSTVSDNSPLHF	TGTGCCAGCAGCTCTACAGTTTCGGATAATTCACCCCTCCACTTT
.	TRBV29-1	TRBJ2-1	TRBD2	CSVQLAGYNEQFF	TGCAGCGTGCAGCTAGCGGGGTATAATGAGCAGTTCTTC
.	TRBV6-6	TRBJ1-2	TRBD1	CASIPGGNYGYTF	TGTGCCAGCATCCCAGGGGGCAACTATGGCTACACCTTC
once	TRBV5-1	TRBJ2-7	.	CASSFSVSGLEQYF	TGCGCCAGCAGCTTTTCCGTTTCTGGGCTCGAGCAGTACTTC
.	TRBV18	TRBJ2-2	.	CATGPGMLDTGELFF	TGTGCCACGGGTCCAGGGATGCTAGACACCGGGGAGCTGTTTTTT
.	TRBV7-9	TRBJ1-2	TRBD1	CASSFKGQGGNYGYTF	TGTGCCAGCAGCTTTAAGGGACAGGGGGGGAACTATGGCTACACCTTC
once	TRBV4-3	TRBJ2-2	TRBD2	CASSQAAGGSNTGELFF	TGCGCCAGCAGCCAAGCGGCCGGGGGGTCGAACACCGGGGAGCTGTTTTTT
many	TRBV6-5	TRBJ1-2	.	CASSYRSRANYGYTF	TGTGCCAGCAGTTACAGGTCCAGGGCGAACTATGGCTACACCTTC
.	TRBV4-3	TRBJ2-7	.	CASSQDTQNEQYF	TGCGCCAGCAGCCAAGATACACAGAACGAGCAGTACTTC
.	TRBV10-2	TRBJ2-2	.	CASSVRGSTGELFF	TGCGCCAGCAGTGTGCGAGGGTCCACCGGGGAGCTGTTTTTT
.	TRBV28	TRBJ2-3	TRBD1	CASSFRDPYRGPTDTQYF	TGTGCCAGCAGTTTTCGGGACCCATACAGGGGACCCACAGATACGCAGTATTTT
.	TRBV2	TRBJ1-2	.	CASRYRKNNYGYTF	TGTGCCAGCAGATACAGGAAAAACAACTATGGCTACACCTTC
.	TRBV18	TRBJ1-5	TRBD1	CASSLTTGNDQPQHF	TGTGCCAGCTCACTAACGACAGGGAATGACCAGCCCCAGCATTTT
.	TRBV27	TRBJ2-3	.	CASRQASTDTQYF	TGTGCCAGCAGACAGGCTAGCACAGATACGCAGTATTTT
.	TRBV5-1	TRBJ2-1	TRBD2	CASSLVLAGRSYNEQFF	TGCGCCAGCAGCTTGGTGCTAGCGGGACGCTCCTACAATGAGCAGTTCTTC
.	TRBV18	TRBJ1-2	TRBD1	CASSPRQGSWGYTF	TGTGCCAGCTCACCACGACAGGGATCGTGGGGCTACACCTTC
.	TRBV19	TRBJ2-7	.	CASSPATGLNEQYF	TGTGCCAGTAGTCCGGCGACAGGCTTGAATGAGCAGTACTTC
.	TRBV27	TRBJ1-1	TRBD1	CASRSYRGYDTEAFF	TGTGCCAGCCGGTCGTACAGGGGTTACGACACTGAAGCTTTCTTT
.	TRBV6-5	TRBJ2-1	.	CASTPGGYNEQFF	TGTGCCAGCACTCCGGGCGGGTACAATGAGCAGTTCTTC
.	TRBV5-1	TRBJ1-5	.	CASSWEGGNQPQHF	TGCGCCAGCAGCTGGGAGGGGGGCAATCAGCCCCAGCATTTT
.	TRBV9	TRBJ2-5	TRBD2	CASSVDQRGGQETQYF	TGTGCCAGCAGCGTAGACCAGCGGGGGGGCCAAGAGACCCAGTACTTC
few	TRBV7-7	TRBJ2-2	TRBD1	CASSPNRGRSGELFF	TGTGCCAGCAGCCCCAACAGGGGTCGGTCCGGGGAGCTGTTTTTT
.	TRBV7-3	TRBJ2-3	.	CASSLSGLLTDTQYF	TGTGCCAGCAGCTTATCAGGGTTACTCACAGATACGCAGTATTTT
.	TRBV7-3	TRBJ2-7	TRBD1	CASSSQGARLNF	TGTGCCAGCAGCTCGCAGGGGGCGCGTCTAAACTTC
.	TRBV4-1	TRBJ1-6	TRBD1	CASSQQGTGNSPLHF	TGCGCCAGCAGCCAACAAGGGACAGGGAATTCACCCCTCCACTTT